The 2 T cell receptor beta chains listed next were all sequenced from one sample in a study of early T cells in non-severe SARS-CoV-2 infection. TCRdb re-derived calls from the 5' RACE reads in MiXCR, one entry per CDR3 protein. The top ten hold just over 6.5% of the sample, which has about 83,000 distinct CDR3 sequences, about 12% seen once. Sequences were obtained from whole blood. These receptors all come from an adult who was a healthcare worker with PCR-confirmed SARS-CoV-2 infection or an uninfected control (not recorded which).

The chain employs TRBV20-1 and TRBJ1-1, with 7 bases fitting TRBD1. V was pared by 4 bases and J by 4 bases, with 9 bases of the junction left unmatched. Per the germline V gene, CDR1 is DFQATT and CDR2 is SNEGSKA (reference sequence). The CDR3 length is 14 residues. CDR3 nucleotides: TGCAGTGCTACGACAGGGTCGTTGAGCACTGAAGCTTTCTTT. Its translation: CSATTGSLSTEAFF.

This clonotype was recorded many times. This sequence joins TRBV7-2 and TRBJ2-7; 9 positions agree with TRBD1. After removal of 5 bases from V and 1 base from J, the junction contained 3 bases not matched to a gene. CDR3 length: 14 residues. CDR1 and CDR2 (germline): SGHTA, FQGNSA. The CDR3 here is CASSIGTGSYEQYF. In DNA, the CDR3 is TGTGCCAGCAGCATAGGGACAGGGTCCTACGAGCAGTACTTC.